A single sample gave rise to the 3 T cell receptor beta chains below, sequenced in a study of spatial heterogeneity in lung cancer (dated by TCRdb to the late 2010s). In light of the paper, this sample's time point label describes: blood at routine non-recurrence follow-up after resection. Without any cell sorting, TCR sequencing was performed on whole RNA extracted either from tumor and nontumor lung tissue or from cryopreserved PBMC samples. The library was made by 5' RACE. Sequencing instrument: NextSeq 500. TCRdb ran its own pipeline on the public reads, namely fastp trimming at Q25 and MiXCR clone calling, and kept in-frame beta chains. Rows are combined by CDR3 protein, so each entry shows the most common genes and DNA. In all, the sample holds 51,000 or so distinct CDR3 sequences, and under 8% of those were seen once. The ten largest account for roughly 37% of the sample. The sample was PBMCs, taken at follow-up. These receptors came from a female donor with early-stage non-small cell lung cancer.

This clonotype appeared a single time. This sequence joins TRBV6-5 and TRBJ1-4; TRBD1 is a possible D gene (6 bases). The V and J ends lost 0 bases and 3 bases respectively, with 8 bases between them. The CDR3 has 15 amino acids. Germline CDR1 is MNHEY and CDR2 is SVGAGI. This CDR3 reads CASSYSQGSNEKLFF. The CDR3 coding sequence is TGTGCCAGCAGTTACTCACAGGGTTCTAATGAAAAACTGTTTTTT.

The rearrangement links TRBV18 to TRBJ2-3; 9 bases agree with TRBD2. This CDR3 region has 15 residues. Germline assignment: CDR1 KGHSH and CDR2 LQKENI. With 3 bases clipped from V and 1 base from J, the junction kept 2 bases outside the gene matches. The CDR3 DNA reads TGTGCCAGCTCACCCCCTAGCGGGGGCACAGATACGCAGTATTTT. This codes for CASSPPSGGTDTQYF.

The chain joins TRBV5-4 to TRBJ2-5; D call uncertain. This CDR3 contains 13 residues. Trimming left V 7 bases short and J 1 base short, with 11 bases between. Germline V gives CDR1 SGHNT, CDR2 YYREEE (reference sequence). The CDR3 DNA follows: TGTGCCAGCCGGACGGAAGCCCAAGAGACCCAGTACTTC. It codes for CASRTEAQETQYF.